This T cell receptor (beta chain) originates from a study of Graves' ophthalmopathy and Graves' hyperthyroidism. This clonotype was observed at least ten times. The CDR3 totals 17 residues. Germline CDR1 reads MRHNA; CDR2 reads SNTAGT. The J segment lost 3 bases and the V segment lost 7 bases, leaving 15 bases of the junction unmatched. Researchers took RNA transcripts and amplified TCR beta CDR3 regions from them. HTBI-primed first-round RT-PCR preceded second-round multiplex PCR. Via MiXCR, TCRdb re-called the multiplex PCR reads, giving one row per CDR3 protein. The sample includes 500,000 to 700,000 distinct CDR3 sequences, about 20% of them seen just once.

The sample taken for sequencing was peripheral blood. This chain joins TRBV6-4 and TRBJ2-7; 10 nucleotides align to TRBD2. The sequence was obtained from a woman younger than 35 with stable Graves' hyperthyroidism. Some clones in this sample may be carry-over from other donors' samples. CDR3 residues: CASIQRLGTSVHYEQYF. The CDR3 DNA reads TGTGCCAGCATTCAAAGGTTGGGGACTAGCGTTCACTACGAGCAGTACTTC.